The next 16 T cell receptor beta chains were all read from a single sample in a study of CD8 T cells in Susac syndrome. 0.5 to 1 ug RNA was reverse transcribed with random hexamers. MiXCR, applied by TCRdb to the immunoSEQ multiplex PCR reads, yields one record per CDR3 protein. The sample holds 150,000 to 200,000 distinct CDR3 sequences; more than 85% are singletons and the top ten take around 0.1%. What was sequenced was CD4+ T cells from PBMCs. All receptors come from a human donor with Susac syndrome.

V usage is TRBV10-3 and J usage is TRBJ2-5; 11 bases are a match to TRBD2. The CDR3 is 14 residues long. Germline CDR1 is ENHRY and CDR2 is SYGVKD. V shed 6 bases, J shed 5 bases, and the junction held 5 bases outside the gene matches. The CDR3 here is CAISRTSGPETQYF. The DNA for the CDR3 is TGTGCCATCAGCCGGACTAGCGGGCCCGAGACCCAGTACTTC.

V is TRBV5-1 and J is TRBJ1-1; the match to TRBD1 covers 9 bases. The J segment lost 2 bases and the V segment lost 1 base, leaving 9 bases of the junction unmatched. CDR1 and CDR2 from the germline V gene are SGHRS and YFSETQ. The CDR3 sequence is 17 residues long. CDR3 nucleotide sequence: TGCGCCAGCAGCTTGTCCGACAGGGGGTTTGTCAACACTGAAGCTTTCTTT. Its protein is CASSLSDRGFVNTEAFF.

The rearrangement uses TRBV28 and TRBJ1-5; no firm D call. Trimming shortened V by 8 bases and J by 7 bases, and 6 bases separated the two germline ends. The CDR3 sequence is 10 residues long. From germline, CDR1 is MDHEN and CDR2 SYDVKM. The CDR3 sequence is CASGPQPQHF. The CDR3 nucleotides are TGTGCCAGCGGGCCCCAGCCCCAGCATTTT. The whole variable domain, filled in from reference TRBV28 and TRBJ1-5, reads DVKVTQSSRYLVKRTGEKVFLECVQDMDHENMFWYRQDPGLGLRLIYFSYDVKMKEKGDIPEGYSVSREKKERFSLILESASTNQTSMYLCASGPQPQHFGDGTRLSIL.

The chain carries TRBV20-1 and TRBJ1-5, with 7 bases aligning to TRBD1. This CDR3 is built from 14 residues. Germline loops: CDR1 DFQATT, CDR2 SNEGSKA (reference sequence). J gave up 8 bases and V 3 bases, and 10 bases lay outside the gene matches. The CDR3 DNA reads TGCAGTGCTAGGGAAAACAGGGGCCTGGAGCCCCAGCATTTT. It codes for CSARENRGLEPQHF.

The genes are TRBV29-1 and TRBJ1-2, with TRBD1 as a possible D gene (5 bases). V was pared by 6 bases and J by 5 bases, with 10 bases between. CDR1 and CDR2 (germline): SQVTM, ANQGSEA. There are 11 residues in the CDR3. CDR3 sequence reads: CSVDTGYGYTF. CDR3 sequence (DNA): TGCAGCGTGGACACAGGATATGGCTACACCTTC.

V gene TRBV7-6 combines with J gene TRBJ2-1; D not resolved. Germline CDR1 and CDR2: SGHVS and FNYEAQ. This CDR3 spans 14 amino acids. Trimming took 4 bases from V and 0 from J, leaving 7 bases between them. The CDR3 spells CASSSLSSYNEQFF. CDR3 nucleotides: TGTGCCAGCAGCTCCTTGAGCTCCTACAATGAGCAGTTCTTC.

V and J are TRBV5-1 and TRBJ2-7; 9 bases fit TRBD2. CDR1 is SGHRS, CDR2 YFSETQ, per germline. This CDR3 is built from 16 residues. The V segment lost 0 bases and the J segment 2 bases; nucleotides outside the gene matches: 6. Written as DNA, the CDR3 is TGCGCCAGCAGCTTGGCCCTGACTAGCGGTACCTACGAGCAGTACTTC. This gives the protein CASSLALTSGTYEQYF.

The chain combines TRBV5-4 with TRBJ2-3; 7 nucleotides agree with TRBD1. The CDR3 spans 14 residues. In germline, CDR1 is SGHNT, CDR2 YYREEE (reference sequence). The V segment lost 4 bases and the J segment 0 bases; nucleotides outside the gene matches: 2. The CDR3 region is CASSRQGSTDTQYF. CDR3 DNA sequence: TGTGCCAGCAGCCGACAGGGAAGCACAGATACGCAGTATTTT.

The chain couples TRBV20-1 to TRBJ2-7; D unclear. CDR1 is DFQATT and CDR2 is SNEGSKA in the germline V gene (reference sequence). The CDR3 loop spans 15 amino acids. V lost 5 bases to trimming and J lost 9 bases, with 26 bases between them. The CDR3 DNA follows: TGCAGTGCTTCTTACTTAGCAGAGGCCTTGAGAGTGCAGTACTTC. Protein sequence: CSASYLAEALRVQYF.

The gene calls are TRBV5-5 and TRBJ2-3; 7 nucleotides match TRBD1. V lost 0 bases and J lost 4; bases outside the gene matches: 2. The V gene's germline CDR1 is SGHKS and CDR2 YYEKEE (reference sequence). The CDR3 loop spans 14 amino acids. CDR3 in DNA: TGTGCCAGCAGCTTGGGACAGGGCTCAGATACGCAGTATTTT. It codes for CASSLGQGSDTQYF.

The V and J genes are TRBV28 and TRBJ2-5; D could derive from TRBD1 or TRBD2 (6 bases each). The CDR3 loop spans 15 amino acids. The germline V gene encodes CDR1 MDHEN and CDR2 SYDVKM. Trimming cost V 10 bases and J 1 base, with 19 bases left between them. For the CDR3, the DNA is TGTGCCACCACAGTGGGGGGCCTGAGCCAAGAGACCCAGTACTTC. This sequence encodes CATTVGGLSQETQYF.

J is TRBJ2-7 and V is TRBV3-1; 7 bases map to TRBD2. The V and J ends lost 0 bases and 3 bases, in that order; junction bases with no gene match: 20. Germline lookup yields CDR1 LGHDT and CDR2 YNNKEL (reference sequence). The CDR3 is 20 residues long. The CDR3 loop reads CASSQDTFPASSSGDYEQYF. CDR3 coding DNA: TGTGCCAGCAGCCAAGACACTTTTCCGGCGAGCTCGAGCGGGGACTACGAGCAGTACTTC.

The V and J genes are TRBV6-1 and TRBJ2-3, with D tentatively TRBD1 (6 bases). CDR1 is MNHNS and CDR2 is SASEGT in the germline V gene. V lost 6 bases and J lost 2, with 18 bases in between. The CDR3 has 16 amino acids. The DNA for the CDR3 is TGTGCCAGCAGGTCGGACAGACTCGTATTCACAGATACGCAGTATTTT. This encodes CASRSDRLVFTDTQYF.

The gene calls are TRBV20-1 and TRBJ2-7; D remains unclear. The CDR3 runs 12 residues. V was pared by 3 bases and J by 6 bases, with 12 bases between. Germline V lookup: CDR1 DFQATT, CDR2 SNEGSKA (reference sequence). The CDR3 DNA follows: TGCAGTGCTAGGGCCAGTGCTCTCGAGCAGTACTTC. Its translation is CSARASALEQYF.

The chain uses TRBV20-1 and TRBJ1-1; D perhaps matches TRBD1 (5 bases). The CDR3 consists of 14 residues. V dropped 1 base and J dropped 1 base, with 10 bases sitting between them. Germline V gives CDR1 DFQATT, CDR2 SNEGSKA (reference sequence). The CDR3 loop is CSARVVRANTEAFF. The CDR3 bases are TGCAGTGCTAGAGTAGTCAGGGCGAACACTGAAGCTTTCTTT.

This chain links TRBV5-1 with TRBJ2-3; 8 bases align to TRBD2. Trimming at V came to 0 bases and at J to 6 bases, leaving 9 bases not matched to a gene. Germline CDR1 and CDR2: SGHRS and YFSETQ. This CDR3 has 16 amino acids. The CDR3 coding sequence is TGCGCCAGCAGCTTGGCGGGCGGGGGGACGCCCGATACGCAGTATTTT. It yields the protein CASSLAGGGTPDTQYF.